This TCR beta chain was documented in a study of CD8+ T cells in alopecia areata. Overall study: Each of the treated patients was given oral tofacitinib, 5 to 10 mg twice daily, for moderate-to-severe alopecia areata.

Trimming pared 5 bases from V and 3 bases from J, leaving 8 bases between. This CDR3 comprises 13 residues. Germline V gene sequence: CDR1 SGHRS, CDR2 YFSETQ. Study outcomes and limitations: An increase in clonality over normal scalp was evident in lesional scalp, especially alopecia totalis/universalis. Scalp sequencing also captures normal skin's resident alphabeta T cells.

The sequencing template was cDNA reverse transcribed from extracted RNA. TCRdb's copy holds only in-frame clones and misses some; the assay was immunoSEQ multiplex PCR. The data contain 100,000 to 150,000 clones, around two fifths of them singletons. Alopecia areata patients provided lesional scalp punch biopsies and peripheral blood, both collected for the study. This clone was picked up a small number of times. Antigen specificity is unknown. In the same sample, other DNA sequences code for this CDR3. The TCR was taken from a human donor with alopecia areata. The sequencing sample was made of CD4+ T cells sorted from blood. The chain has TRBV5-1 and TRBJ2-2; D unclear. CDR3 DNA sequence: TGCGCCAGCAGGGACCGGGACACCGGGGAGCTGTTTTTT. Amino acids: CASRDRDTGELFF.